These T cell receptor beta chains were read from a single sample in a study of blood T cell repertoires in COVID-19. Libraries were prepared by immunoSEQ multiplex PCR; TCRdb keeps only in-frame clonotypes and omits some of them. The table includes about 150,000 clones, more than 85% detected once. The sequencing input was peripheral blood. These receptors all stem from a man in his 60s with active or convalescent COVID-19. Both conserved end residues are part of each CDR3. Fields, in order: V gene, D gene, J gene, clone size, CDR3 protein, CDR3 DNA. D genes are given only for firm matches. Clone size, where shown, is once, few, many, or a class for clones that have expanded.

TRBV28	TRBD1	TRBJ1-4	-	CASSPQTGVNEKLFF	TGTGCCAGCAGTCCTCAAACAGGGGTTAATGAAAAACTGTTTTTT
TRBV3-1/TRBV3-2	-	TRBJ1-2	-	CASSQGTGYGYTF	TGTGCCAGCAGCCAAGGCACGGGCTATGGCTACACCTTC
TRBV28	-	TRBJ2-1	-	CASSLGGTYNEQFF	TGTGCCAGCAGTTTAGGAGGGACCTACAATGAGCAGTTCTTC
TRBV11-2	TRBD2	TRBJ2-2	-	CASSLPASGGANTGELFF	TGTGCCAGCAGCCTACCCGCGAGCGGGGGTGCCAACACCGGGGAGCTGTTTTTT
TRBV5-1	-	TRBJ1-2	-	CASSLQGFNYGYTF	TGCGCCAGCAGCTTACAGGGATTTAACTATGGCTACACCTTC
TRBV5-4	TRBD1	TRBJ2-7	-	CASSVTGQHYEQYF	TGTGCCAGCAGCGTCACGGGACAGCACTACGAGCAGTACTTC
TRBV29-1	-	TRBJ1-5	-	CSVTEEGVPPPQHF	TGCAGCGTCACGGAGGAGGGAGTCCCCCCGCCCCAGCATTTT
TRBV11-2	TRBD2	TRBJ2-3	-	CASSDGTSGGLRDTQYF	TGTGCCAGCAGCGACGGGACTAGCGGGGGGCTCCGGGATACGCAGTATTTT
TRBV6-1	TRBD1	TRBJ2-4	-	CASSGDRDSLAKNIQYF	TGTGCCAGCAGTGGGGACAGGGACTCTTTAGCCAAAAACATTCAGTACTTC
TRBV7-2	-	TRBJ2-5	many	CASSYGGTQYF	TGTGCCAGCAGCTACGGGGGGACCCAGTACTTC
TRBV3-1/TRBV3-2	-	TRBJ2-3	-	CASSQSVLSDTQYF	TGTGCCAGCAGCCAATCGGTCCTCTCAGATACGCAGTATTTT
TRBV7-3	TRBD1	TRBJ2-5	-	CASSLGDRLVVETQYF	TGTGCCAGCAGCTTGGGGGACAGGCTTGTCGTAGAGACCCAGTACTTC
TRBV24-1	TRBD1	TRBJ1-2	few	CATSAQGANYGYTF	TGTGCCACCAGTGCCCAGGGGGCTAACTATGGCTACACCTTC
TRBV6-5	TRBD1	TRBJ1-6	-	CASSKPGQGDSPLHF	TGTGCCAGCAGTAAACCCGGACAGGGGGATTCACCCCTCCACTTT
TRBV6-1	-	TRBJ1-5	-	CASSEAGGGQPQHF	TGTGCCAGCAGTGAAGCGGGCGGGGGTCAGCCCCAGCATTTT
TRBV19	-	TRBJ2-7	-	CASRLGAGSYEQYF	TGTGCCAGTAGACTGGGGGCAGGCTCCTACGAGCAGTACTTC
TRBV19	TRBD1	TRBJ1-2	-	CASSPSGTGVYGYTF	TGTGCCAGTAGTCCCTCCGGGACAGGAGTCTATGGCTACACCTTC
TRBV3-1/TRBV3-2	-	TRBJ2-6	once	CASSHDTSGANVLTF	TGTGCCAGCAGCCACGATACTTCTGGGGCCAACGTCCTGACTTTC
TRBV19	-	TRBJ2-3	-	CASSLGASTDTQYF	TGTGCCAGTAGCCTGGGGGCTAGCACAGATACGCAGTATTTT
TRBV6-1	TRBD2	TRBJ2-7	once	CASSEARLAGASYEQYF	TGTGCCAGCAGTGAAGCGAGGCTAGCGGGAGCGTCCTACGAGCAGTACTTC
TRBV30	TRBD1	TRBJ1-4	-	CAWAGTGGEKLFF	TGTGCCTGGGCCGGGACAGGCGGTGAAAAACTGTTTTTT
TRBV6-2/TRBV6-3	-	TRBJ1-2	-	CASSYPGGYTF	TGTGCCAGCAGTTATCCGGGAGGCTACACCTTC
TRBV10-3	-	TRBJ1-6	-	CAIRTAYANSPLHF	TGTGCCATCAGGACAGCCTACGCTAATTCACCCCTCCACTTT
TRBV13	-	TRBJ2-7	-	CASSNGLGRVHSYEQYF	TGTGCCAGCAGCAACGGACTTGGGCGGGTGCACTCCTACGAGCAGTACTTC
TRBV10-3	-	TRBJ1-2	-	CAISDRAGFGSDGYTF	TGTGCCATCAGTGACCGAGCAGGGTTTGGTTCGGATGGCTACACCTTC
TRBV24-1	TRBD1	TRBJ2-1	-	CATSAPTGPDLNEQFF	TGTGCCACCAGTGCCCCGACAGGGCCCGATCTCAATGAGCAGTTCTTC
TRBV7-2	-	TRBJ2-7	-	CASSLGQAPYEQYF	TGTGCCAGCAGCTTAGGCCAGGCACCCTACGAGCAGTACTTC
TRBV24-1	-	TRBJ2-5	-	CATMPGAAQETQYF	TGTGCCACCATGCCTGGAGCGGCCCAAGAGACCCAGTACTTC
TRBV5-1	-	TRBJ2-7	-	CASGGSNYEQYF	TGCGCCAGCGGGGGCTCTAACTACGAGCAGTACTTC
TRBV30	-	TRBJ1-2	-	CAWRPPTGYGYTF	TGTGCCTGGAGGCCCCCAACAGGGTATGGCTACACCTTC
TRBV19	-	TRBJ1-3	-	CASSPREARGTIYF	TGTGCCAGTAGCCCTCGGGAGGCCCGCGGCACCATATATTTT
TRBV4-2	-	TRBJ2-1	-	CASSPHERVQFF	TGTGCCAGCAGCCCCCACGAGAGAGTACAGTTCTTC
TRBV2	-	TRBJ2-7	-	CASNGEPEQYF	TGTGCCAGCAACGGGGAGCCCGAGCAGTACTTC
TRBV6-5	-	TRBJ1-2	-	CASTWTVLYGYTF	TGTGCCAGCACTTGGACAGTGCTCTATGGCTACACCTTC
TRBV7-8	-	TRBJ1-2	-	CASSLRVANYGYTF	TGTGCCAGCAGCTTACGAGTCGCTAACTATGGCTACACCTTC
TRBV6-2/TRBV6-3	-	TRBJ1-2	-	CASSYSGRGLLGYTF	TGTGCCAGCAGTTACTCAGGCAGGGGCCTACTTGGCTACACCTTC
TRBV25-1	-	TRBJ2-5	-	CASLGLAETQYF	TGTGCCAGTTTAGGCCTAGCTGAGACCCAGTACTTC
TRBV6-5	-	TRBJ2-5	-	CASSRTTSQETQYF	TGTGCCAGCAGTCGAACGACAAGTCAAGAGACCCAGTACTTC
TRBV5-5	-	TRBJ2-1	-	CASSGETSVSYNEQFF	TGTGCCAGCAGCGGAGAAACTAGTGTCTCCTACAATGAGCAGTTCTTC
TRBV18	TRBD1	TRBJ2-7	-	CASSPDRTGGYEQYF	TGTGCCAGCTCACCGGACAGGACAGGGGGCTACGAGCAGTACTTC
TRBV13	-	TRBJ1-5	-	CASPIGNQPQHF	TGTGCCAGCCCCATAGGCAATCAGCCCCAGCATTTT
TRBV19	TRBD1	TRBJ1-5	-	CASSILLRGNNQPQHF	TGTGCCAGTAGTATACTTCTCAGGGGGAACAATCAGCCCCAGCATTTT
TRBV9	-	TRBJ2-5	-	CASSPDSLGAQYF	TGTGCCAGCAGCCCGGACTCATTGGGTGCCCAGTACTTC
TRBV29-1	TRBD2	TRBJ2-2	-	CSAGTSGRRGGELFF	TGCAGCGCCGGGACTAGCGGGAGAAGAGGCGGGGAGCTGTTTTTT
TRBV9	TRBD1	TRBJ2-7	-	CASSVAAGTGLYEQYF	TGTGCCAGCAGCGTAGCGGCAGGGACAGGCCTCTACGAGCAGTACTTC
TRBV5-6	-	TRBJ1-1	-	CASSIQGRAMNTEAFF	TGTGCCAGCAGCATACAGGGCCGGGCAATGAACACTGAAGCTTTCTTT
TRBV2	TRBD1	TRBJ2-7	-	CASSEGTGNYEQYF	TGTGCCAGCAGTGAAGGGACAGGCAACTACGAGCAGTACTTC
TRBV6-5	TRBD1	TRBJ2-1	-	CASSYSTGETYNEQFF	TGTGCCAGCAGTTACTCGACAGGGGAAACCTACAATGAGCAGTTCTTC